The clone carrying this T cell receptor beta chain appeared a single time. This entry comes from a study of cytomegalovirus exposure and HLA in healthy donors. Germline V gene sequence: CDR1 LNHDA, CDR2 SQIVND (reference sequence). The CDR3 sequence is 17 residues long. V was clipped by 5 bases and J by 4 bases; unmatched bases: 13. Use of 60 Vbeta and 13 Jbeta primers characterized the PCR. Measured with immunoSEQ multiplex PCR; TCRdb has only the in-frame clones, and not every one. The profile shows 130,000 to 150,000 clones, roughly 79% of them singletons. The sample comprised PBMCs. This receptor was obtained from a woman in her sixties or seventies in good health and CMV-seropositive. The chain has TRBV19 and TRBJ2-5, with TRBD2 identical over 10 bases. This CDR3 is CASSSRLLAGERETQYF. The CDR3, as DNA: TGTGCCAGTAGTTCAAGGCTCCTAGCGGGAGAACGAGAGACCCAGTACTTC. The full variable domain, in which reference TRBV19 and TRBJ2-5 provide the parts outside the CDR3, is DGGITQSPKYLFRKEGQNVTLSCEQNLNHDAMYWYRQDPGQGLRLIYYSQIVNDFQKGDIAEGYSVSREKKESFPLTVTSAQKNPTAFYLCASSSRLLAGERETQYFGPGTRLLVL.